This T cell receptor beta chain is from a study of T cell changes during pregnancy in multiple sclerosis. Data came from immunoSEQ multiplex PCR; TCRdb stores just in-frame clones and leaves some out. The sample has roughly 90,000 clones, approximately 92% seen once. After removal of 0 bases from V and 7 bases from J, the junction contained 9 bases not matched to a gene. This CDR3 contains 16 residues. Germline CDR1 reads GTSNPN; CDR2 reads SVGIG (reference sequence). The V and J genes are TRBV30 and TRBJ1-6, with TRBD1 matching 7 bases. This specimen was peripheral blood, taken in the first trimester of pregnancy. This sequence originates from a female donor with multiple sclerosis, enrolled in a pregnancy study. CDR3 nucleotide sequence: TGTGCCTGGAGTGTAGGGGACAGCTTGAGAAATTCACCCCTCCACTTT. Protein: CAWSVGDSLRNSPLHF.